This T cell receptor (beta chain) comes out of a study of T cell responses to AZD1222 COVID-19 vaccine. Whole-study findings and limits: Sampling captured repertoires only after the peak T cell response.

Only in-frame clones appear in the TCRdb table, and some are missing; sequencing was by immunoSEQ multiplex PCR. The sample shows about 120,000 clones, under 95% of them seen only once. The CDR3 has 14 amino acids. Germline-derived CDR1 and CDR2 are SGHTS and YDEGEE. Trimming stripped 6 bases from V and 0 bases from J, with 12 bases between. In regard to this clone: Its antigen remains unidentified.

The chain uses TRBV5-8 and TRBJ1-1; D call uncertain. The sequence was obtained from an adult who received the AZD1222 COVID-19 vaccine. Sample: peripheral blood, taken 28 days after the second AZD1222 dose. In DNA form, the CDR3 reads TGTGCCAGCACCTCCCCCGGTCTGAACACTGAAGCTTTCTTT. It specifies CASTSPGLNTEAFF.